This entry concerns a single T cell receptor (beta chain). Its antigen is as yet unknown. This specimen comes from a study of T cells in localized non-small cell lung cancer. General study findings and limits: The tumor had only one region sequenced, so heterogeneity remains possible. Longer survival (overall) was linked to higher T cell density in blood. Uninvolved adjacent lung had higher T cell clonality than tumor and all other tissues.

Trimming removed 7 bases from V and 9 bases from J, with 16 bases in between. The germline CDR1 and CDR2 sequences are MNHEY and SMNVEV (reference sequence). The CDR3 has 13 amino acids. Profiling relied on immunoSEQ multiplex PCR, and the TCRdb table lists in-frame clones only, not all of them. The repertoire holds some 30,000 clones, approximately 80% seen once, with roughly 33% in the top ten. The sample was peripheral blood, taken before any cancer treatment. The chain couples TRBV27 to TRBJ2-1, with D unclear. This receptor was taken from a male donor at least 60 years old with stage II squamous cell lung carcinoma. CDR3 nucleotides: TGTGCCAGCACCCTTGGATCCACGGTTGAGCAGTTCTTC. Translation: CASTLGSTVEQFF.